A single sample is the source of the 16 T cell receptor beta chains below, sequenced in a study of cytomegalovirus exposure and HLA in healthy donors. The PCR ran on 60 Vbeta and 13 Jbeta primers. Only in-frame clones appear in the TCRdb table, and some are missing; sequencing was by immunoSEQ multiplex PCR. Among about 200,000 clones listed, about 85% were seen once. Sequenced sample: PBMCs. The receptors shown here come from a boy aged 2 to 9 in good health and CMV-seronegative.

V is TRBV27 and J is TRBJ1-2, with no clear D. V shed 6 bases and J shed 3 bases, with 14 bases lying between them. The CDR3 has 14 residues. The germline V gene has CDR1 MNHEY and CDR2 SMNVEV (reference sequence). The CDR3 is CASSRSPGYYGYTF. The CDR3 nucleotides are TGTGCCAGCAGCCGATCGCCGGGGTACTATGGCTACACCTTC.

This clone was detected only once. One end of the junction varies from germline; a read error may be responsible. This chain links TRBV7-9 with TRBJ1-2; D ambiguous. Germline CDR1 SEHNR, CDR2 FQNEAQ (reference sequence). This CDR3 is built from 14 residues. CDR3 sequence: CSSSLGSAARSYTF. Written as DNA, the CDR3 is TGTTCCAGCAGCTTAGGGTCGGCGGCTCGGAGCTACACCTTC.

V gene TRBV19 combines with J gene TRBJ1-5; D call uncertain. There are 17 residues in the CDR3. CDR1 is LNHDA and CDR2 is SQIVND in the germline V gene (reference sequence). V was pared by 5 bases and J by 5 bases, with 22 bases between. The DNA for the CDR3 is TGTGCCAGTAGTCGCACTCACCTTCCCTCCGCGTATCAGCCCCAGCATTTT. This sequence encodes CASSRTHLPSAYQPQHF. The variable domain in full, with the rest retrieved from reference TRBV19 and TRBJ1-5, is DGGITQSPKYLFRKEGQNVTLSCEQNLNHDAMYWYRQDPGQGLRLIYYSQIVNDFQKGDIAEGYSVSREKKESFPLTVTSAQKNPTAFYLCASSRTHLPSAYQPQHFGDGTRLSIL.

A few counts support this clone. At one end, the junction sequence differs from germline, possibly due to a read error. The chain combines TRBV10-3 with TRBJ2-1, with TRBD2 identical over 12 bases. This CDR3 region has 15 residues. The germline gives CDR1 ENHRY, CDR2 SYGVKD. The CDR3 is CASSYLAGGPHEQFF. CDR3 DNA sequence: TGTGCCAGCAGTTATCTAGCGGGGGGGCCCCATGAGCAGTTCTTC.

The genes are TRBV27 and TRBJ1-5; a weak D match, TRBD1 (6 bases). Trimming pared 2 bases from V and 2 bases from J, leaving 10 bases between. Germline V gene lookup returns CDR1 MNHEY and CDR2 SMNVEV (reference sequence). This CDR3 region has 15 residues. CDR3 sequence reads: CASSLGGAGNQPQHF. DNA for the CDR3: TGTGCCAGCAGTTTAGGGGGCGCTGGCAATCAGCCCCAGCATTTT.

The V call is TRBV18, the J call TRBJ1-5; D is possibly TRBD1 (5 bases). V was shortened by 0 bases and J by 7 bases, with 13 bases between the two germline ends. The length of the CDR3 is 15 residues. Germline CDR1 KGHSH, CDR2 LQKENI. The CDR3 nucleotides read TGTGCCAGCTCACCACCGGGGGGGGATGGCCAGCCCCAGCATTTT. Its protein product is CASSPPGGDGQPQHF.

The V call is TRBV6-5, the J call TRBJ2-1; 13 bases line up with TRBD2. Trimming cost V 6 bases and J 6 bases; bases outside gene matches: 5. CDR1 is MNHEY and CDR2 is SVGAGI in the germline V gene. This CDR3 contains 15 residues. The CDR3 protein is CASRQGLAGSNEQFF. As DNA, the CDR3 is TGTGCCAGCAGGCAGGGACTAGCGGGGTCCAATGAGCAGTTCTTC.

V gene TRBV10-1 combines with J gene TRBJ2-7; TRBD1 matches 8 bases. The CDR3 runs 15 residues. Germline V gene sequence: CDR1 WNHNN, CDR2 SYGVQD (reference sequence). Trimming removed 3 bases from V and 2 bases from J; junction bases left unmatched: 6. Here the CDR3 reads CASSDSPTGAYEQYF. CDR3 nucleotides: TGCGCCAGCAGTGATTCTCCGACAGGGGCCTACGAGCAGTACTTC.

The chain links TRBV5-1 to TRBJ2-7; the match to TRBD2 covers 13 bases. The CDR3 loop spans 15 amino acids. Trimming took 5 bases from V and 6 from J; bases not matched to a gene: 8. CDR1 SGHRS and CDR2 YFSETQ come from the germline V gene. In DNA, the CDR3 is TGCGCCAGCAGTCCACTAGCGGGAGGGCCAGGCGAGCAGTACTTC. This sequence encodes CASSPLAGGPGEQYF.

This chain joins TRBV5-1 and TRBJ2-1, with D perhaps matching TRBD2 (6 bases). This CDR3 region has 15 residues. Germline assignment: CDR1 SGHRS and CDR2 YFSETQ. V was shortened by 1 base and J by 5 bases, with 13 bases between the two germline ends. The CDR3 nucleotides read TGCGCCAGCAGCTTGAAGGCGGGCGGGGACAATGAGCAGTTCTTC. Amino acid sequence: CASSLKAGGDNEQFF.

This sequence joins TRBV5-1 and TRBJ2-2, with a tentative D call TRBD2 (6 bases). This CDR3 is 17 amino acids long. V was clipped by 2 bases and J by 1 base, with 15 bases between them. Germline lookup yields CDR1 SGHRS and CDR2 YFSETQ. CDR3 sequence (DNA): TGCGCCAGCAGCTTACTGATCTGGGACTGGAACACCGGGGAGCTGTTTTTT. Amino acids: CASSLLIWDWNTGELFF.

V and J are TRBV29-1 and TRBJ1-2; tentatively, D is TRBD1 (5 bases). The germline V gene encodes CDR1 SQVTM and CDR2 ANQGSEA. V was trimmed by 4 bases and J by 0 bases, leaving 9 bases between them. There are 13 residues in the CDR3. CDR3 protein: CSVGQRANYGYTF. In DNA, the CDR3 is TGCAGCGTTGGACAGAGAGCTAACTATGGCTACACCTTC.

V usage is TRBV5-4 and J usage is TRBJ2-7; TRBD1 matches 8 bases. The CDR3 is 15 amino acids. Germline assignment: CDR1 SGHNT and CDR2 YYREEE (reference sequence). Losses at the gene ends were 0 bases for V and 3 bases for J; bases not matched to a gene: 5. The CDR3 coding sequence is TGTGCCAGCAGCTTGGCCGCAGGGGGCGTCTACGAGCAGTACTTC. Residues: CASSLAAGGVYEQYF.

V is TRBV15 and J is TRBJ1-3, with 7 bases aligning to TRBD1. Germline V gene lookup returns CDR1 LNHNV and CDR2 YYDKDF (reference sequence). Unmatched junction bases numbered 4, after V lost 2 bases and J lost 0 bases. This CDR3 is 16 amino acids long. CDR3: CATSRTGTVSGNTIYF. CDR3 coding DNA: TGTGCCACCAGCAGAACCGGGACAGTCTCTGGAAACACCATATATTTT.

The chain is built from TRBV14 and TRBJ1-1; tentative D call: TRBD1 (6 bases). This CDR3 is built from 14 residues. The germline V gene has CDR1 SGHDN and CDR2 FVKESK. Trimming removed 1 base at V and 6 bases at J, with 12 bases between. CDR3 loop: CASSQGAGAAEAFF. CDR3 DNA: TGTGCCAGCAGCCAAGGGGCGGGGGCGGCTGAAGCTTTCTTT. Full variable domain (rest looked up from reference TRBV14 and TRBJ1-1): EAGVTQFPSHSVIEKGQTVTLRCDPISGHDNLYWYRRVMGKEIKFLLHFVKESKQDESGMPNNRFLAERTGGTYSTLKVQPAELEDSGVYFCASSQGAGAAEAFFGQGTRLTVV.

To note about this clone: The sample holds other DNA sequences that translate to the same CDR3. The genes are TRBV4-1 and TRBJ2-1, with D perhaps TRBD1 (5 bases). Germline V lookup: CDR1 MGHRA, CDR2 YSYEKL. V shed 0 bases and J shed 0 bases, with 6 bases lying between them. The CDR3 sequence is 15 residues long. CDR3 in amino acids: CASSQDRGSYNEQFF. The CDR3 DNA reads TGCGCCAGCAGCCAAGATAGGGGCTCCTACAATGAGCAGTTCTTC.